A selection of T cell receptor beta chains follows, all from one sample in a study of blood T cell repertoires in COVID-19. The table came from immunoSEQ multiplex PCR; TCRdb's copy has only in-frame clones and leaves some out. The data show roughly 180,000 clones, just over 85% seen once. The sample was peripheral blood. The receptors originated from a man in his 60s with acute or convalescent COVID-19. Both conserved end residues are part of each CDR3. The order of the fields is J gene, clone size, V gene, D gene, CDR3 DNA, CDR3 protein. A D gene is named only where the DNA matches it firmly. Only part of the rows carry a size: once, few, many, or a class if the clone is expanded.

j_gene: TRBJ2-4
abundance: NA
v_gene: TRBV28
d_gene: TRBD2
CDR3nt: TGTGCCAGCAGTTTGGGAGTGCTAGCGGACCTAGCCAAAAACATTCAGTACTTC
CDR3aa: CASSLGVLADLAKNIQYF

j_gene: TRBJ2-1
abundance: once
v_gene: TRBV9
d_gene: NA
CDR3nt: TGTGCCAGCAGCGTAGCCGGGGTCGGCAATGAGCAGTTCTTC
CDR3aa: CASSVAGVGNEQFF

j_gene: TRBJ1-2
abundance: NA
v_gene: TRBV4-2
d_gene: TRBD1
CDR3nt: TGTGCCAGCAGCCAAGGACAGGGGGCAAATAACTATGGCTACACCTTC
CDR3aa: CASSQGQGANNYGYTF

j_gene: TRBJ2-1
abundance: few
v_gene: TRBV3-1/TRBV3-2
d_gene: TRBD2
CDR3nt: TGTGCCAGCGGATATTCGGGACTAGCAGGCAATGAGCAGTTCTTC
CDR3aa: CASGYSGLAGNEQFF

j_gene: TRBJ2-7
abundance: NA
v_gene: TRBV18
d_gene: NA
CDR3nt: TGTGCCAGCTCGTTCGACAGATACGAGCAGTACTTC
CDR3aa: CASSFDRYEQYF

j_gene: TRBJ1-3
abundance: NA
v_gene: TRBV6-5
d_gene: NA
CDR3nt: TGTGCCAGCAGTTACCAGTTAGGAAACACCATATATTTT
CDR3aa: CASSYQLGNTIYF

j_gene: TRBJ1-1
abundance: NA
v_gene: TRBV5-1
d_gene: NA
CDR3nt: TGCGCCAGCAGCTTGGAGGCAGGGCTAATGAACACTGAAGCTTTCTTT
CDR3aa: CASSLEAGLMNTEAFF

j_gene: TRBJ1-3
abundance: NA
v_gene: TRBV28
d_gene: NA
CDR3nt: TGTGCCAGCATTGAGGGCCGAGAGGCCTCTGGAAACACCATATATTTT
CDR3aa: CASIEGREASGNTIYF

j_gene: TRBJ2-7
abundance: NA
v_gene: TRBV7-3
d_gene: TRBD1
CDR3nt: TGTGCCAGCAGCATAGACAGGGGACCCTACGAGCAGTACTTC
CDR3aa: CASSIDRGPYEQYF

j_gene: TRBJ1-2
abundance: NA
v_gene: TRBV3-1/TRBV3-2
d_gene: TRBD1
CDR3nt: TGTGCCAGCAGCCAAGATCGTAAGGGGGCGAACTATGGCTACACCTTC
CDR3aa: CASSQDRKGANYGYTF

j_gene: TRBJ1-4
abundance: NA
v_gene: TRBV7-3
d_gene: NA
CDR3nt: TGTGCCAGCAGCCAACCCTTGACTCGGCGGGATGAAAAACTGTTTTTT
CDR3aa: CASSQPLTRRDEKLFF

j_gene: TRBJ2-3
abundance: NA
v_gene: TRBV29-1
d_gene: TRBD1
CDR3nt: TGCAGCGTTGAGGGGGGACAGGGGAGCACAGATACGCAGTATTTT
CDR3aa: CSVEGGQGSTDTQYF

j_gene: TRBJ2-3
abundance: NA
v_gene: TRBV18
d_gene: NA
CDR3nt: TGTGCCAGCTCACCATCTGACAATACGCAGTATTTT
CDR3aa: CASSPSDNTQYF

j_gene: TRBJ1-5
abundance: NA
v_gene: TRBV7-2
d_gene: TRBD1
CDR3nt: TGTGCCAGCAGCTTAGGGCAGGGGGCGGGTCAGCCCCAGCATTTT
CDR3aa: CASSLGQGAGQPQHF

j_gene: TRBJ1-2
abundance: NA
v_gene: TRBV4-1
d_gene: NA
CDR3nt: TGCGCCAGCAGCCAAGATCCTCAGGGTAGGGGCTACACCTTC
CDR3aa: CASSQDPQGRGYTF

j_gene: TRBJ1-6
abundance: NA
v_gene: TRBV28
d_gene: NA
CDR3nt: TGTGCCACAATTTCAGGAGGCTCACCCCTCCACTTT
CDR3aa: CATISGGSPLHF

j_gene: TRBJ2-7
abundance: NA
v_gene: TRBV28
d_gene: NA
CDR3nt: TGTGCCAGCAGTCCGCCAACGACTAGATCCGAGCAGTACTTC
CDR3aa: CASSPPTTRSEQYF

j_gene: TRBJ2-3
abundance: once
v_gene: TRBV6-2/TRBV6-3
d_gene: TRBD2
CDR3nt: TGTGCCAGCAGTTACATGCCATATACTAGCGGCTACACAGATACGCAGTATTTT
CDR3aa: CASSYMPYTSGYTDTQYF

j_gene: TRBJ1-2
abundance: NA
v_gene: TRBV6-5
d_gene: TRBD1
CDR3nt: TGTGCCAGCAGGCCCGGGACAGCCTATGGCTACACCTTC
CDR3aa: CASRPGTAYGYTF

j_gene: TRBJ2-7
abundance: once
v_gene: TRBV28
d_gene: TRBD2
CDR3nt: TGTGCCAGCATTCTACGGGGGGGACTCGAGCAGTACTTC
CDR3aa: CASILRGGLEQYF

j_gene: TRBJ2-7
abundance: once
v_gene: TRBV6-5
d_gene: NA
CDR3nt: TGTGCCAGCAGCCTTCTAGAACAGGGGGGGAAGTACTTC
CDR3aa: CASSLLEQGGKYF

j_gene: TRBJ2-7
abundance: NA
v_gene: TRBV20-1
d_gene: NA
CDR3nt: TGCAGTGCTAGAGGGACTTACGAGCAGTACTTC
CDR3aa: CSARGTYEQYF